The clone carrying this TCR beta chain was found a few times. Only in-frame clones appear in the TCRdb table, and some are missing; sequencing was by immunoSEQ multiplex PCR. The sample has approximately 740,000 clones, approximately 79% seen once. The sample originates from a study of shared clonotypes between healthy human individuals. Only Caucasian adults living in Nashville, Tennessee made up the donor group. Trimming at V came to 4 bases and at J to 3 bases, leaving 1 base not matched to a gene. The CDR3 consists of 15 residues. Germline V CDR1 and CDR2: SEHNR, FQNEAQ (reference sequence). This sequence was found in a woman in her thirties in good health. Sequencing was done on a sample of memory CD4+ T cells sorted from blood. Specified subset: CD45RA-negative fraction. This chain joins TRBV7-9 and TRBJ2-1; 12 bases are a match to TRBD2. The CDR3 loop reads CASSSTSGSYNEQFF. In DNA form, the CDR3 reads TGTGCCAGCAGCTCGACTAGCGGGAGCTACAATGAGCAGTTCTTC.